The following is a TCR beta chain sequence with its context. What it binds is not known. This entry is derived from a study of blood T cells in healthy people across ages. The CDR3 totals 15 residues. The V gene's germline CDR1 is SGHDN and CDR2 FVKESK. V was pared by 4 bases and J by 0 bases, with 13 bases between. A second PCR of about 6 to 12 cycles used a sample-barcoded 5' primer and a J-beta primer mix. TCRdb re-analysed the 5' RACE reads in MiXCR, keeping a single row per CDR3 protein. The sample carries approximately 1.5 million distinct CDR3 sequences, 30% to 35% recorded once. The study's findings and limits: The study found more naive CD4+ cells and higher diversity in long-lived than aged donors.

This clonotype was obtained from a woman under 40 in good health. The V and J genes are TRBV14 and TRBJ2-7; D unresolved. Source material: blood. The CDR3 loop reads CASSPDGIPSYEQYF. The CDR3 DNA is TGTGCCAGCAGCCCGGACGGTATCCCCTCCTACGAGCAGTACTTC.